This is a list of T cell receptor beta chains from one sample in a study of blood T cell repertoires in COVID-19. The data were produced by immunoSEQ multiplex PCR, yet TCRdb's version contains in-frame clones alone and is incomplete. The table lists roughly 270,000 clones, roughly 88% of them singletons. Specimen: peripheral blood. These receptors originate from a man between 18 and 29 years old with active or convalescent COVID-19. CDR3s include the opening cysteine and the closing phenylalanine or tryptophan. D genes are given only for firm matches. Clone size is shown for a subset of rows, as once, few, many or a class of expanded clone.

CDR3 length	D gene	clone size	V gene	J gene	CDR3 DNA	CDR3 protein
13	.	.	TRBV19	TRBJ1-1	TGTGCCAGTAAGAGCGACGGAAACACTGAAGCTTTCTTT	CASKSDGNTEAFF
15	TRBD2	.	TRBV6-5	TRBJ2-2	TGTGCCAGCAGGGCACTAGCGGGGAACACCGGGGAGCTGTTTTTT	CASRALAGNTGELFF
14	.	once	TRBV10-3	TRBJ2-3	TGTGCCATCAGGGGGGCAATTAACTGGGATACGCAGTATTTT	CAIRGAINWDTQYF
16	TRBD1	few	TRBV19	TRBJ1-1	TGTGCCAGTAGTATAACCGGGGGGACAGGGGTCACTGAAGCTTTCTTT	CASSITGGTGVTEAFF
17	TRBD2	.	TRBV6-1	TRBJ2-3	TGTGCCAGCAGTGCAGAGACTAGCGGGGGGGCCGCAGATACGCAGTATTTT	CASSAETSGGAADTQYF
13	.	.	TRBV2	TRBJ1-1	TGTGCCAGCGGGTTTTTCGGGTCAACTGAAGCTTTCTTT	CASGFFGSTEAFF
18	.	once	TRBV3-1/TRBV3-2	TRBJ1-6	TGTGCCAGCAGCCCGAACAGAAATAGTGCTTCCTATAATTCACCCCTCCACTTT	CASSPNRNSASYNSPLHF
16	.	.	TRBV13	TRBJ2-5	TGTGCCAGCAGCTTAATTAGTCGGGGACTTCAAGAGACCCAGTACTTC	CASSLISRGLQETQYF
15	TRBD1	.	TRBV7-8	TRBJ1-2	TGTGCCAGCAGCTTAGGGGGGACAGGCCTCTATGGCTACACCTTC	CASSLGGTGLYGYTF
12	.	once	TRBV18	TRBJ2-1	TGTGTCAGCTCTCGCCTTCTAGGAGAGCAGTTCTTC	CVSSRLLGEQFF
14	.	.	TRBV27	TRBJ2-3	TGTGCCAGCAGCCGCAGGGATAACACAGATACGCAGTATTTT	CASSRRDNTDTQYF
16	.	.	TRBV6-2/TRBV6-3	TRBJ1-1	TGTGCCAGCAGTTACGGAGAGGAGAACCTGAACACTGAAGCTTTCTTT	CASSYGEENLNTEAFF
16	TRBD1	.	TRBV7-8	TRBJ1-6	TGTGCCAGCAGCCGAAACAGGGGACAGAATAATTCACCCCTCCACTTT	CASSRNRGQNNSPLHF
15	.	.	TRBV18	TRBJ2-3	TGTGCCAGCTCACCTGTGGGGGGGCGCACAGATACGCAGTATTTT	CASSPVGGRTDTQYF
13	.	.	TRBV5-6	TRBJ1-1	TGTGCCAGCAGCCCAACCCCGACTGGGGAAGCTTTCTTT	CASSPTPTGEAFF
16	TRBD1	once	TRBV5-1	TRBJ1-2	TGCGCCAGCTACCCGGCAGGGCAGGGGGTACCTTATGGCTACACCTTC	CASYPAGQGVPYGYTF
15	TRBD1	.	TRBV6-6	TRBJ1-1	TGTGCCAGCAGTTACTCGACAGGGCCGAACACTGAAGCTTTCTTT	CASSYSTGPNTEAFF
13	.	.	TRBV19	TRBJ2-2	TGTGCCAGTAGTATTTGGGACACGGGGGAGCTGTTTTTT	CASSIWDTGELFF
12	.	.	TRBV19	TRBJ2-1	TGTGCCAGTAGTATAGGGGAGGTTGAGCAGTTCTTC	CASSIGEVEQFF
13	.	.	TRBV6-6	TRBJ2-5	TGTGCCAGCCGGTGGCCAGGGGAGGGGACCCAGTACTTC	CASRWPGEGTQYF
13	.	.	TRBV5-6	TRBJ1-5	TGTGCCAGCAGCGCGGGTGTACTCCAGCCCCAGCATTTT	CASSAGVLQPQHF
15	.	.	TRBV7-8	TRBJ2-3	TGTGCCAGCAGCTTAGAGGCGGCTAGCCGATATACGCAGTATTTT	CASSLEAASRYTQYF
13	.	.	TRBV19	TRBJ1-2	TGTGCCAGTAGTAAACAGGGAGACGGCGGCTACACCTTC	CASSKQGDGGYTF
17	TRBD1	.	TRBV5-5	TRBJ2-7	TGTGCCAGCAGCTTGGCCGCCGGGACAGGGGGCAATCGGGAGCAGTACTTC	CASSLAAGTGGNREQYF
16	.	.	TRBV11-2	TRBJ2-1	TGTGCCAGCAGCTTTGTTGAGTTTGGCTCCTACAATGAGCAGTTCTTC	CASSFVEFGSYNEQFF
14	TRBD1	few	TRBV6-5	TRBJ1-1	TGTGCCAGCAGTATCGGGACAGGGGGATTTGAAGCTTTCTTT	CASSIGTGGFEAFF
22	TRBD2	.	TRBV20-1	TRBJ2-1	TGCAGTGCTAGTGTCCCCTCTAGCGGGGGGGCCCGGTGGGCCAGCTCCTACAATGAGCAGTTCTTC	CSASVPSSGGARWASSYNEQFF
11	.	.	TRBV7-2	TRBJ1-1	TGTGCCGGACGGGAGGGAACTGAAGCTTTCTTT	CAGREGTEAFF
13	.	once	TRBV7-9	TRBJ1-1	TGTGCCAGCAGCTCTGGAGCTGGCACTGAAGCTTTCTTT	CASSSGAGTEAFF
16	TRBD1	.	TRBV12-5	TRBJ2-7	TGTGCTAGTGGTTTCACTGACAGGGTGAGCTCCTACGAGCAGTACTTC	CASGFTDRVSSYEQYF
14	TRBD1	.	TRBV5-6	TRBJ1-4	TGTGCCAGCAGCTGGGACAGGGGTAATGAAAAACTGTTTTTT	CASSWDRGNEKLFF
15	TRBD1	few	TRBV6-1	TRBJ2-3	TGTGCCAGCAGTGAAATCACAGGGGGCACAGATACGCAGTATTTT	CASSEITGGTDTQYF
15	TRBD1	.	TRBV5-5	TRBJ2-3	TGTGCCAGCAGCTTCACAGGGGGCGGCTCAGATACGCAGTATTTT	CASSFTGGGSDTQYF
16	.	once	TRBV2	TRBJ1-6	TGTGCCAGCAGTACATCGCGGGGTTCCTATAATTCACCCCTCCACTTT	CASSTSRGSYNSPLHF
15	.	few	TRBV19	TRBJ1-5	TGTGCCAGTAGTATAAGTAGAGAGGGCAATCAGCCCCAGCATTTT	CASSISREGNQPQHF
16	.	.	TRBV11-3	TRBJ2-1	TGTGCCAGCAGCTTAGGGGTTGGCCCGACGAGGAATGAGCAGTTCTTC	CASSLGVGPTRNEQFF
15	TRBD2	many	TRBV6-5	TRBJ2-3	TGTGCCAGCAGGGGAGGGCTAGCGGGTACAGATACGCAGTATTTT	CASRGGLAGTDTQYF
13	.	.	TRBV7-2	TRBJ2-7	TGTGCCAGCAGCTTAAACGGGGACTACGAGCAGTACTTC	CASSLNGDYEQYF
15	TRBD2	.	TRBV9	TRBJ2-7	TGTGCCAGCAGCGTAGCCGGGACTAGCATCGGGGAGCAGTACTTC	CASSVAGTSIGEQYF
20	.	.	TRBV6-2/TRBV6-3	TRBJ1-5	TGTGCCAGCAGTTACCGTGGGGCCCTTACGGACCTTAATAGCAATCAGCCCCAGCATTTT	CASSYRGALTDLNSNQPQHF
15	TRBD1	.	TRBV6-6	TRBJ1-2	TGTGCCACCACCTTTGAGGACAGGGCTTACTATGGCTACACCTTC	CATTFEDRAYYGYTF
16	TRBD2	.	TRBV5-1	TRBJ2-3	TGCGCCAGCAGCTTGGTCAGCGGGGGGGCGGTAGATACGCAGTATTTT	CASSLVSGGAVDTQYF
16	.	.	TRBV7-5	TRBJ2-2	TGTGCCAGATTCGAGCAGGGGGCCCCGAACACCGGGGAGCTGTTTTTT	CARFEQGAPNTGELFF
18	TRBD2	.	TRBV4-1	TRBJ2-2	TGCGCCAGCAGCCAAGAGGTAGCGGGGGGATTCAGAGGCGGGGAGCTGTTTTTT	CASSQEVAGGFRGGELFF
16	TRBD2	.	TRBV9	TRBJ2-3	TGTGCCAGCAGCGTAGGAGCGGGGGGGCGCACAGATACGCAGTATTTT	CASSVGAGGRTDTQYF
18	TRBD2	.	TRBV18	TRBJ2-3	TGTGCCAGCTCACCACCGGATAGGACTAGCGGGGGGCAAGATACGCAGTATTTT	CASSPPDRTSGGQDTQYF
16	TRBD2	.	TRBV11-2	TRBJ2-3	TGTGCCAGCAGTTTCGCGCTAGCGGGGGGGACAGATACGCAGTATTTT	CASSFALAGGTDTQYF
12	.	.	TRBV29-1	TRBJ1-5	TGCAGCGTTCGACAGGCCAATCAGCCCCAGCATTTT	CSVRQANQPQHF
13	.	.	TRBV27	TRBJ1-2	TGTGCCAGCCCGAGAAAATATAACTATGGCTACACCTTC	CASPRKYNYGYTF
16	TRBD2	.	TRBV9	TRBJ2-4	TGTGCCAGCAGCCCAGGACTAGCGGGGAGCAAAAACATTCAGTACTTC	CASSPGLAGSKNIQYF
13	.	.	TRBV18	TRBJ2-5	TGTGCCAGCTCACTGTGGGGCGGAGAGACCCAGTACTTC	CASSLWGGETQYF
15	.	.	TRBV15	TRBJ2-3	TGTGCCACCAGCAGAGAGGCTAGCTGGGCAGATACGCAGTATTTT	CATSREASWADTQYF
15	TRBD1	.	TRBV7-8	TRBJ1-1	TGTGCCAGCGGACAAGTTGGACAGGGGAACACTGAAGCTTTCTTT	CASGQVGQGNTEAFF
15	.	.	TRBV7-2	TRBJ1-2	TGTGCCAGCAGCTTAGATCCGGGGGACTTCTATGGCTACACCTTC	CASSLDPGDFYGYTF
14	.	.	TRBV5-5	TRBJ2-7	TGTGCCAGCAGCCCGGGACACTACTCCTACGAGCAGTACTTC	CASSPGHYSYEQYF
13	TRBD1	.	TRBV12-3/TRBV12-4	TRBJ1-2	TGTGCCAACCCCCGACAGGGTCCCTATGGCTACACCTTC	CANPRQGPYGYTF
16	.	.	TRBV6-4	TRBJ1-1	TGTGCCAGCAAGGCAGGCCCGCCAAATGCGAACACTGAAGCTTTCTTT	CASKAGPPNANTEAFF
13	TRBD1	.	TRBV6-5	TRBJ2-1	TGTGCCAGCAGTCGGGACAGGGTAGATGAGCAGTTCTTC	CASSRDRVDEQFF
13	.	.	TRBV18	TRBJ1-1	TGTGCCAGCTCACCGGGGGAGGAGGGGTTCGCTTTCTTT	CASSPGEEGFAFF